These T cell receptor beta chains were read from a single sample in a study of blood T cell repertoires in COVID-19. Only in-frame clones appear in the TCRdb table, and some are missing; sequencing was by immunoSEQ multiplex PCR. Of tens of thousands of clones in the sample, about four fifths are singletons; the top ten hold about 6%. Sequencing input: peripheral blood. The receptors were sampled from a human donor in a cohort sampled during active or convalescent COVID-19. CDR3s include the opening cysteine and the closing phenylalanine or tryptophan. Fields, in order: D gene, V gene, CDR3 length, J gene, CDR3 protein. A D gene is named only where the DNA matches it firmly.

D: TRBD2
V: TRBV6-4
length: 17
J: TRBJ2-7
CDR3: CASRPGTSGGQSYEQYF

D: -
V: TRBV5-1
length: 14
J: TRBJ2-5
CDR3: CASSFGALQETQYF

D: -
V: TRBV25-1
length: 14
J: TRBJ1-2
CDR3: CASSEYQGFYGYTF

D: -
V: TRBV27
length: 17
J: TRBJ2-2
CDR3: CASSLSGTTYFTGELFF

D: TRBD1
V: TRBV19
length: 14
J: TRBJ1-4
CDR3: CASSADRGLEKLFF

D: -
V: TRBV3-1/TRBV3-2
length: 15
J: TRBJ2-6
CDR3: CASSQDTAGANVLTF

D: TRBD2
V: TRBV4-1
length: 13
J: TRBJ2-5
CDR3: CASSRLAQETQYF

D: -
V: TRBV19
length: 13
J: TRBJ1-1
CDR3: CASNKGGNTEAFF

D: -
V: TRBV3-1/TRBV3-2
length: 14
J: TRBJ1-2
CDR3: CASSSLLAHYGYTF

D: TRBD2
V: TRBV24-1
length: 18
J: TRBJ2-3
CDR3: CATSSTSGKESSTDTQYF

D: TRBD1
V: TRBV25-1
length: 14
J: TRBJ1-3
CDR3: CASSHRGSGNTIYF

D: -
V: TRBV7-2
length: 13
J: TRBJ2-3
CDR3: CASSLVAADTQYF

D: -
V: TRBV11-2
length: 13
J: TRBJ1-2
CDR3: CASSLAENYGYTF

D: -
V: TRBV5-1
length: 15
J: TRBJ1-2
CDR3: CASSWEGTANYGYTF

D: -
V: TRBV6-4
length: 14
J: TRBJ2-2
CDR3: CASSDSRSAGELFF

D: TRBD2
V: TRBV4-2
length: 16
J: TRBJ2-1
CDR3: CASSYDWTSPSNEQFF

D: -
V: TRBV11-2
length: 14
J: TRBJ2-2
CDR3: CASSFAGQTGELFF

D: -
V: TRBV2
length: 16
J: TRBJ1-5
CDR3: CASSEGPGRNNQPQHF

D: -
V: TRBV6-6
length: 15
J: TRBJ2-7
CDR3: CASSPQGPWTYEQYF

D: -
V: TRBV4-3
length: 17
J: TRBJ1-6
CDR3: CASSQITGSDYNSPLHF

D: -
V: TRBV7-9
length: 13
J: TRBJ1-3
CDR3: CASSLQSGNTIYF

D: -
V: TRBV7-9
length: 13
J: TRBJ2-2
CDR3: CASSPPRTGELFF

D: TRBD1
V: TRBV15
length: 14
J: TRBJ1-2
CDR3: CATSRTDRGVGYTF

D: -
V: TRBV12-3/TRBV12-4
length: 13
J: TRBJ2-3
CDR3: CASSFTGTDTQYF

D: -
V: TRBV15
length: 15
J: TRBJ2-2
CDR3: CATSRVSANTGELFF

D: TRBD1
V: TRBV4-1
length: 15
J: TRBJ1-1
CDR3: CASSQQGAGNTEAFF

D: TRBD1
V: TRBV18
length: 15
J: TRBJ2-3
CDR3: CASSGTGGATDTQYF

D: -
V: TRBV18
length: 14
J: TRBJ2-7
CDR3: CASSEYQGWGEQYF

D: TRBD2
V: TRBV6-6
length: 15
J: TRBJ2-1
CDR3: CASSYSVSSGGAGFF

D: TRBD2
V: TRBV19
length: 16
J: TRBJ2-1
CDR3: CASSIVGGSSYNEQFF

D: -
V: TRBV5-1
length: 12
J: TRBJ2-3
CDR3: CASSLVKDTQYF

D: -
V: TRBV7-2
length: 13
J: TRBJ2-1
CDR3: CASSVDRAGEQFF

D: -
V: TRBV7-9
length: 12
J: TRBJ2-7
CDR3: CASSLSGSEQYF

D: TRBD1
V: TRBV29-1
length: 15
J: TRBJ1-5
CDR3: CSAHVGTGSNQPQHF

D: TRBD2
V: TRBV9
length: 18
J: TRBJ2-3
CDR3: CASSISPGLAGRTDTQYF

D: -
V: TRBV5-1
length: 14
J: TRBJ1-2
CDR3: CASRLAETGYGYTF

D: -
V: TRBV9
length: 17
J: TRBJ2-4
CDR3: CASSVDPGSLAKNIQYF

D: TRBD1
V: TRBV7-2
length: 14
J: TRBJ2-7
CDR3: CASTMTGYANEQYF

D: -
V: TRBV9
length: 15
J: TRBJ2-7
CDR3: CASSVVGGPFYEQYF

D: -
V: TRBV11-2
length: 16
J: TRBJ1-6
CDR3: CASSSGGSSYNSPLHF

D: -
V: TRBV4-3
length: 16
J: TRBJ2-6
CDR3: CASSQGRLSGANVLTF

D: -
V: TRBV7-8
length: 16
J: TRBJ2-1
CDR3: CASSPAAGALRNEQFF

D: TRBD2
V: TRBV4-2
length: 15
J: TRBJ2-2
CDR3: CASNPGTSGTGELFF

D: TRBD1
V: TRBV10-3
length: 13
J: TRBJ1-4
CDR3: CAAKQGNNEKLFF

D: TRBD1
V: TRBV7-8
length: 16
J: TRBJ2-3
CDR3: CASSLIRTGGTDTQYF

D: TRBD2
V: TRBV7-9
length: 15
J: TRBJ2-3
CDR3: CASSLEGLVTDTQYF

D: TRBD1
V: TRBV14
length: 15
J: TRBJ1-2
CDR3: CASSLAMGQHYGYTF

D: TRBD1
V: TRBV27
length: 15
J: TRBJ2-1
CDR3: CASTFSGGSYNEQFF

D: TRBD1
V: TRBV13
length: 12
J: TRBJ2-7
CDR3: CASSLNRGQEYF

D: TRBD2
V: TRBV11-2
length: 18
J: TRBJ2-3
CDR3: CASSLRAAGGTSTDTQYF

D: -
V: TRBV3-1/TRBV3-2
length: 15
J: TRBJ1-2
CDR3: CASSPYRDTIYGYTF

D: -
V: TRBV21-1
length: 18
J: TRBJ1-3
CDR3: CASSDSAHDYAAGNTIYF

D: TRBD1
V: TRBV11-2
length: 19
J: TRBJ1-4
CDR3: CASSPRLGQDHATNEKLFF

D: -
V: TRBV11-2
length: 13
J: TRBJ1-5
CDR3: CASSLDLRQPQHF

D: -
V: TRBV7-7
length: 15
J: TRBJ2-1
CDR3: CASSLTGSSYNEQFF

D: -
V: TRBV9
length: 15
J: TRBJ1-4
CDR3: CASSVDVGANEKLFF

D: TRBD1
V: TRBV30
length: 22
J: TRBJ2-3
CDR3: CAWSLRTGEFLRKLTSTDTQYF

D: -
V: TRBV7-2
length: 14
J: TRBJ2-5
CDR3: CASSFTLASETQYF

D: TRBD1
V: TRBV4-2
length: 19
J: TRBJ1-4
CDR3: CASSQVGGGSRTTNEKLFF